The 20 T cell receptor beta chains reported below all come from one sample, sequenced in a study of regulatory T cells in long-lasting Graves disease. According to the study, TCR beta libraries were built with iRepertoire HTBI primers and CDR3-region Arm-PCR. One entry per CDR3 protein results from TCRdb running MiXCR on the multiplex PCR reads. The sample holds approximately 400,000 distinct CDR3 sequences, about 20% seen once. Indicated time point: persistent/refractory GD, antithyroid drugs over 5 years with positive TRAb. PBMCs were the source of the RNA used for TCR sequencing. The specimen comprised peripheral blood mononuclear cells (PBMCs), sampled when the disease was refractory, from a patient treated with antithyroid drugs. The receptor set was obtained from a female donor with Graves disease.

This clonotype was seen ten or more times. The DNA is left out, because the CDR3 cannot be placed on it with certainty; the CDR3 is given as TCRdb lists it. The rearrangement links TRBV28 to TRBJ2-7. The germline V gene has CDR1 MDHEN and CDR2 SYDVKM. With termini counted, the CDR3 has 15 amino acids. The CDR3 loop is CASSSSRLNTYEQYF.

A few counts support this clonotype. The rearrangement joins TRBV6-1 to TRBJ2-2, with 7 bases identical to TRBD1. The J segment lost 5 bases and the V segment lost 5 bases, leaving 5 bases of the junction unmatched. CDR3 length: 14 amino acids. Germline V lookup: CDR1 MNHNS, CDR2 SASEGT. The DNA for the CDR3 is TGTGCCAGCAGTCCCACAGGGGTGACCGGGGAGCTGTTTTTT. Its protein is CASSPTGVTGELFF.

The chain couples TRBV7-9 to TRBJ1-2, with D maybe TRBD1 (6 bases). The CDR3 loop spans 16 amino acids. The germline CDR1 and CDR2 sequences are SEHNR and FQNEAQ (reference sequence). Trimming removed 4 bases from V and 4 bases from J, with 19 bases in between. DNA of the CDR3: TGTGCCAGCAGCTCCTTTGGGGGGGCCTTGATCTATGGCTACACCTTC. This codes for CASSSFGGALIYGYTF.

This clonotype showed up just a few times. The chain is built from TRBV7-9 and TRBJ2-7; D is possibly TRBD2 (6 bases). The CDR3 is 16 amino acids. With 5 bases removed from V and 0 bases from J, the gap between germline ends came to 17 bases. CDR1 and CDR2 from the germline V gene are SEHNR and FQNEAQ (reference sequence). CDR3 nucleotide sequence: TGTGCCAGCAGCCCACAACCTAGCGCCGGCTCCTACGAGCAGTACTTC. Residues: CASSPQPSAGSYEQYF.

This clonotype was detected ten times or more. The chain has TRBV20-1 and TRBJ2-7; D is uncertain. Germline V gene sequence: CDR1 DFQATT, CDR2 SNEGSKA (reference sequence). The CDR3 is 14 amino acids. Trimming removed 0 bases at V and 0 bases at J, with 9 bases between. The CDR3 protein is CSARDLSSSYEQYF. CDR3 bases: TGCAGTGCTAGAGATCTTAGCTCCTCCTACGAGCAGTACTTC.

As to this clonotype: A junction boundary mismatches the germline segment, possibly from a read error. The genes are TRBV7-3 and TRBJ1-1; weak D call: TRBD1 (6 bases). Per the germline V gene, CDR1 is SGHTA and CDR2 is FQGTGA. The CDR3 extends over 15 amino acids. The CDR3 DNA reads as TGTGCCAGCAGCTTAACGGGAGGGGGAGGGACTGAAGCTCTCTTT. The encoded protein is CASSLTGGGGTEALF.

Ten or more counts support this clonotype. Germline is not matched at one junction end, which may reflect a read error. The chain couples TRBV28 to TRBJ2-7, with TRBD1 matching 9 bases. The germline gives CDR1 MDHEN, CDR2 SYDVKM. This CDR3 has 13 amino acids. CDR3 residues: CASRTGTGFKQHF. The CDR3 DNA is TGTGCCAGCAGAACCGGGACAGGGTTTAAGCAGCACTTC.

This clonotype was seen a few times. This chain connects TRBV20-1 to TRBJ2-7; 11 bases agree with TRBD2. Germline V gene lookup returns CDR1 DFQATT and CDR2 SNEGSKA (reference sequence). The V segment lost 2 bases and the J segment 5 bases; nucleotides outside the gene matches: 11. The CDR3 extends over 16 amino acids. The CDR3 sequence: CSARKGGTSGRDEQYF. The CDR3 DNA is TGCAGTGCTAGAAAGGGGGGGACTAGCGGTCGGGACGAGCAGTACTTC.

This clonotype showed up just a few times. V gene TRBV2 combines with J gene TRBJ1-3; weak D call: TRBD1 (6 bases). The V gene's germline CDR1 is SNHLY and CDR2 FYNNEI. The CDR3 spans 13 residues. Between the trimmed V and J ends, which lost 9 bases and 0 bases, there was a span of 9 bases. CDR3 sequence: CASYRDSGNTIYF. In nucleotides, the CDR3 is TGTGCCAGTTACAGGGACTCTGGAAACACCATATATTTT. The whole variable domain, filled in from reference TRBV2 and TRBJ1-3, reads EPEVTQTPSHQVTQMGQEVILRCVPISNHLYFYWYRQILGQKVEFLVSFYNNEISEKSEIFDDQFSVERPDGSNFTLKIRSTKLEDSAMYFCASYRDSGNTIYFGEGSWLTVV.

There are a few counts of this clonotype. CDR3 DNA: TGTGCCAGCAGTTACGGTGCTGGGCAACTACTCGGCTACGAGCAGTACTTC. Its protein product is CASSYGAGQLLGYEQYF. This sequence joins TRBV6-5 and TRBJ2-7; no clear D gene. Germline V CDR1 and CDR2: MNHEY, SVGAGI. V lost 2 bases to trimming and J lost 3 bases, with 20 bases between them. The CDR3 is 17 amino acids.

The chain employs TRBV29-1 and TRBJ2-1; no clear D. Trimming left V 4 bases short and J 8 bases short, with 12 bases between. The CDR3 has 12 residues. Germline values: CDR1 SQVTM, CDR2 ANQGSEA. The CDR3 loop reads CSVVPGLDEQFF. The DNA of the CDR3 is TGCAGCGTTGTTCCAGGCTTGGATGAGCAGTTCTTC.

For this clonotype: A much larger clone differs by one base, so this may be a read error. V is TRBV15 and J is TRBJ1-2; D is perhaps TRBD1 (5 bases). CDR1 is LNHNV and CDR2 is YYDKDF in the germline V gene (reference sequence). The CDR3 consists of 14 residues. The CDR3 DNA is TGTGCCACCAGCGCGGTCTCGACAGCCTATGGCTGCACCTTC. This translates into CATSAVSTAYGCTF.

In its sample, this clonotype was seen many times. The chain employs TRBV7-9 and TRBJ1-1; D remains unclear. The germline V and J ends were trimmed by 5 bases and 4 bases, with 14 bases remaining between them. Germline lookup yields CDR1 SEHNR and CDR2 FQNEAQ (reference sequence). The CDR3 covers 14 residues. DNA for the CDR3: TGTGCCAGCAGCCCAGTTTTAGAGGCCACTGAAGCTTTCTTT. Amino acid sequence: CASSPVLEATEAFF.

The rearrangement links TRBV19 to TRBJ2-2; TRBD2 aligns across 9 bases. J gave up 4 bases and V 6 bases, and 9 bases lay outside the gene matches. Germline-derived CDR1 and CDR2 are LNHDA and SQIVND (reference sequence). The CDR3 loop spans 16 amino acids. The CDR3 sequence: CASRRAGGRSTGELFF. CDR3 DNA sequence: TGTGCCAGTAGACGCGCGGGAGGGCGTAGCACCGGGGAGCTGTTTTTT.

This clonotype appeared a few times. V gene TRBV7-7 combines with J gene TRBJ2-5; the match to TRBD1 covers 10 bases. The length of the CDR3 is 14 residues. Trimming cost V 4 bases and J 5 bases; bases outside gene matches: 4. Germline V gene lookup returns CDR1 SSHAT and CDR2 FNYEAQ (reference sequence). The CDR3 sequence is CASSSDRGLETQYF. DNA for the CDR3: TGTGCCAGCAGCTCCGACAGGGGGCTGGAGACCCAGTACTTC.

This clonotype occurred many times. The chain couples TRBV20-1 to TRBJ1-5; 8 bases map to TRBD1. Germline V gives CDR1 DFQATT, CDR2 SNEGSKA (reference sequence). The CDR3 is made up of 14 amino acids. The trim removed 5 bases at V and 9 bases at J, leaving 12 bases unmatched. CDR3 in DNA: TGCAGTGCTTCCGACAGGGGTGTTCCTGTGCCCCAGCATTTT. It encodes CSASDRGVPVPQHF.

This clonotype was seen only a few times. The J gene is TRBJ1-3, the V gene TRBV30, with TRBD1 as a possible D gene (6 bases). V lost 4 bases and J lost 0, with 13 bases in between. CDR1 and CDR2 from the germline V gene are GTSNPN and SVGIG (reference sequence). The CDR3 length is 15 residues. The CDR3 DNA reads as TGTGCCTGGACAGGAGGAGGGGGCTCTGGAAACACCATATATTTT. The encoded protein is CAWTGGGGSGNTIYF.

This clonotype was found many times. This chain links TRBV10-3 with TRBJ1-2; 8 bases map to TRBD1. The germline V gene encodes CDR1 ENHRY and CDR2 SYGVKD. The ends lost 6 bases at V and 4 bases at J; junction bases unmatched: 13. The CDR3 sequence is 16 residues long. The CDR3 is CAIRDGQGPLPYGYTF. The CDR3 DNA is TGTGCCATCAGGGACGGACAGGGACCTCTTCCCTATGGCTACACCTTC.

On this clonotype itself: A much larger clone differs from this one at a single base, so this may be a read error. The conserved closing phenylalanine or tryptophan is absent in this CDR3, likely reflecting a read error. DNA for the CDR3: TGTGCCAGCAGCTTCGATAGGGGTCGTGAAAAACTGTTTCTT. Translating it yields CASSFDRGREKLFL. The rearrangement links TRBV7-2 to TRBJ1-4; possible D gene TRBD1, 5 bases. Trimming took 3 bases from V and 7 from J, leaving 12 bases between them. Germline CDR1 SGHTA, CDR2 FQGNSA. The length of the CDR3 is 14 residues.

This clonotype occurred many times. The chain uses TRBV6-1 and TRBJ2-5; 8 positions match TRBD2. The CDR3 extends over 16 amino acids. Germline V lookup: CDR1 MNHNS, CDR2 SASEGT. After removal of 2 bases from V and 5 bases from J, the junction contained 10 bases not matched to a gene. This chain's CDR3 is CASSEKAGEGGETQYF. CDR3 coding DNA: TGTGCCAGCAGTGAAAAAGCGGGAGAGGGTGGGGAGACCCAGTACTTC.